The rows below give T cell receptor beta chains drawn from one sample of a study of blood T cells in healthy people across ages. TCRdb re-derived calls from the 5' RACE reads in MiXCR, one entry per CDR3 protein. The sample holds 540,000 or so distinct CDR3 sequences; around half are singletons and the top ten take 20% to 25%. Sample: blood. The receptors come from an elderly man in good health. Each CDR3 is given with its conserved first and last residue. The D gene is left open where the match is weak. Clone size is given for some rows only: seen once, a few or many times, or a class if the clone is expanded.

size: .; V: TRBV5-1; D: .; J: TRBJ2-6; CDR3: CASSLDGSSGANVLTF; DNA: TGCGCCAGCAGCTTGGACGGATCCTCTGGGGCCAACGTCCTGACTTTC
size: few; V: TRBV29-1; D: .; J: TRBJ1-1; CDR3: CSVSQGRTEAFF; DNA: TGCAGCGTCTCCCAGGGGCGCACTGAAGCTTTCTTT
size: .; V: TRBV5-5; D: TRBD1; J: TRBJ2-7; CDR3: CASSPYFTGQPAAQYF; DNA: TGTGCCAGCAGCCCTTACTTTACGGGACAGCCGGCGGCCCAGTACTTC
size: .; V: TRBV5-5; D: TRBD1; J: TRBJ2-1; CDR3: CASSHRQGYGEQFF; DNA: TGTGCCAGCAGCCATAGACAGGGCTACGGTGAGCAGTTCTTC
size: few; V: TRBV20-1; D: .; J: TRBJ2-3; CDR3: CSARDQASGVQYF; DNA: TGCAGTGCTAGAGATCAGGCCTCAGGTGTGCAGTATTTT
size: few; V: TRBV7-9; D: .; J: TRBJ2-1; CDR3: CASSLTRASIYNEQFF; DNA: TGTGCCAGCAGCTTAACAAGGGCGTCAATCTACAATGAGCAGTTCTTC
size: few; V: TRBV6-5; D: TRBD1; J: TRBJ2-2; CDR3: CASSRQGADTGELFF; DNA: TGTGCCAGCAGCCGACAGGGGGCGGACACCGGGGAGCTGTTTTTT
size: .; V: TRBV27; D: .; J: TRBJ2-1; CDR3: CASSSGQYYNEQFF; DNA: TGTGCCAGCAGTTCCGGGCAGTACTACAATGAGCAGTTCTTC
size: .; V: TRBV7-9; D: .; J: TRBJ2-2; CDR3: CASSFTGTNTGELFF; DNA: TGTGCCAGCAGCTTTACCGGGACGAACACCGGGGAGCTGTTTTTT
size: few; V: TRBV6-2/TRBV6-3; D: .; J: TRBJ2-7; CDR3: CASSPQPYEQYF; DNA: TGTGCCAGCAGTCCACAGCCCTACGAGCAGTACTTC
size: .; V: TRBV6-2/TRBV6-3; D: TRBD1; J: TRBJ1-2; CDR3: CASSRGQGAQGYTF; DNA: TGTGCCAGCAGCCGAGGACAGGGGGCGCAGGGCTACACCTTC
size: .; V: TRBV7-7; D: .; J: TRBJ2-1; CDR3: CASSLGGGEYDEQFF; DNA: TGTGCTAGCAGCTTAGGTGGTGGAGAGTACGATGAGCAGTTCTTC
size: .; V: TRBV6-5; D: TRBD2; J: TRBJ2-5; CDR3: CASSGGAGVPGETQYF; DNA: TGTGCCAGCAGCGGGGGGGCCGGAGTCCCTGGCGAGACCCAGTACTTC
size: .; V: TRBV9; D: TRBD1; J: TRBJ2-2; CDR3: CASSFLDRVGTGELFF; DNA: TGTGCCAGCAGCTTCTTGGACAGGGTTGGCACCGGGGAGCTGTTTTTT
size: .; V: TRBV6-1; D: .; J: TRBJ1-5; CDR3: CASSVGGFNQPQHF; DNA: TGTGCCAGCAGTGTGGGCGGATTCAATCAGCCCCAGCATTTT
size: many; V: TRBV6-6; D: .; J: TRBJ2-5; CDR3: CASSYSRQPQETQYF; DNA: TGTGCCAGCAGTTACTCTCGACAGCCCCAAGAGACCCAGTACTTC
size: .; V: TRBV6-5; D: TRBD1; J: TRBJ2-3; CDR3: CASRRQGPTDTQYF; DNA: TGTGCCAGCAGACGACAGGGCCCCACAGATACGCAGTATTTT
size: .; V: TRBV7-9; D: TRBD1; J: TRBJ1-1; CDR3: CASSNRGAEAFF; DNA: TGTGCCAGCAGCAACAGGGGCGCTGAAGCTTTCTTT
size: .; V: TRBV20-1; D: .; J: TRBJ2-7; CDR3: CSARAWGYEQYF; DNA: TGCAGTGCTAGAGCGTGGGGCTACGAGCAGTACTTC
size: .; V: TRBV29-1; D: TRBD1; J: TRBJ2-7; CDR3: CSGSGTGYEQYF; DNA: TGCAGCGGATCCGGGACAGGCTACGAGCAGTACTTC
size: .; V: TRBV30; D: .; J: TRBJ1-2; CDR3: CAWGGYTF; DNA: TGTGCCTGGGGTGGCTACACCTTC
size: .; V: TRBV9; D: TRBD1; J: TRBJ2-5; CDR3: CASSGSGTVQETQYF; DNA: TGTGCCAGCAGCGGCTCCGGGACAGTCCAAGAGACCCAGTACTTC
size: .; V: TRBV7-2; D: .; J: TRBJ1-4; CDR3: CASSADTYDEKLFF; DNA: TGTGCCAGCAGTGCAGACACCTACGATGAAAAACTGTTTTTT
size: once; V: TRBV24-1; D: TRBD1; J: TRBJ2-2; CDR3: CATSRSGTGQNTGELFF; DNA: TGTGCCACCAGTCGGTCGGGGACAGGGCAGAACACCGGGGAGCTGTTTTTT
size: .; V: TRBV28; D: .; J: TRBJ2-6; CDR3: CASSPSASGANVLTF; DNA: TGTGCCAGCAGCCCCAGTGCCTCTGGGGCCAACGTCCTGACTTTC
size: few; V: TRBV5-1; D: .; J: TRBJ2-3; CDR3: CATRTERGHTQYF; DNA: TGCGCCACCCGGACAGAACGCGGGCATACGCAGTATTTT
size: few; V: TRBV6-6; D: .; J: TRBJ2-2; CDR3: CASIAGRPNTGELFF; DNA: TGTGCCAGCATCGCGGGTCGGCCGAACACCGGGGAGCTGTTTTTT